Listed below are T cell receptor beta chains from one sample, sequenced in a study of cytomegalovirus exposure and HLA in healthy donors. The repertoire was sequenced with immunoSEQ multiplex PCR; TCRdb's copy has only in-frame clones and lacks some. Of about 150,000 clones in the sample, about 91% were seen once. Sequences were obtained from PBMCs. Receptors were obtained from a man aged 18 to 30 in good health and CMV-seropositive. The CDR3 runs from the conserved cysteine through the conserved F or W. D genes are given only for firm matches. Clone size is stated in some rows and not others, as once, few, many or a class when expanded.

d_gene: -; abundance: -; v_gene: TRBV4-2; j_gene: TRBJ1-5; CDR3nt: TGTGCCAGCAGCGCAAACAGTCAGCCCCAGCATTTT; CDR3aa: CASSANSQPQHF
d_gene: -; abundance: -; v_gene: TRBV13; j_gene: TRBJ2-1; CDR3nt: TGTGCCAGCAGCTTAGGGAGCCGTTCCTACAATGAGCAGTTCTTC; CDR3aa: CASSLGSRSYNEQFF
d_gene: -; abundance: -; v_gene: TRBV19; j_gene: TRBJ2-7; CDR3nt: TGTGCCAGTAGTATAAGTAGCAGTACCTCCTACGAGCAGTACTTC; CDR3aa: CASSISSSTSYEQYF
d_gene: TRBD1; abundance: few; v_gene: TRBV9; j_gene: TRBJ1-2; CDR3nt: TGTGCCAGCAGCGTGGGGACAGGGGACGGCTACACCTTC; CDR3aa: CASSVGTGDGYTF
d_gene: -; abundance: -; v_gene: TRBV7-6; j_gene: TRBJ1-6; CDR3nt: TGTGCCAGCAGTCCTTCTCAGGAACCTAATTCACCCCTCCACTTT; CDR3aa: CASSPSQEPNSPLHF
d_gene: TRBD1; abundance: -; v_gene: TRBV30; j_gene: TRBJ1-2; CDR3nt: TGTGCCTGGAGTTTCGACAGGGGGCTCGGCTACACCTTC; CDR3aa: CAWSFDRGLGYTF
d_gene: TRBD1; abundance: -; v_gene: TRBV27; j_gene: TRBJ2-1; CDR3nt: TGTGCCAGCAGTTTATCTGGCGGGGGACAGGGGGGACGCGAGCAGTTCTTC; CDR3aa: CASSLSGGGQGGREQFF
d_gene: -; abundance: -; v_gene: TRBV6-5; j_gene: TRBJ2-5; CDR3nt: TGTGCCAGCAGTTACAATGGGGGGGGGCCCGGAGAGACCCAGTACTTC; CDR3aa: CASSYNGGGPGETQYF
d_gene: -; abundance: -; v_gene: TRBV30; j_gene: TRBJ1-5; CDR3nt: TGTGCCTGGAGTCAGGGGACGAGCAATCAGCCCCAGCATTTT; CDR3aa: CAWSQGTSNQPQHF
d_gene: TRBD1; abundance: -; v_gene: TRBV6-6; j_gene: TRBJ1-5; CDR3nt: TGTGCCAGCAGTAACAGGGGAAGCAATCAGCCCCAGCATTTT; CDR3aa: CASSNRGSNQPQHF
d_gene: -; abundance: -; v_gene: TRBV6-5; j_gene: TRBJ1-1; CDR3nt: TGTGCCACCACCGCGCGGGGCGGCGCTGAAGCTTTCTTT; CDR3aa: CATTARGGAEAFF
d_gene: -; abundance: -; v_gene: TRBV7-9; j_gene: TRBJ1-1; CDR3nt: TGTGCCAGCAGCTGGGAGGCGGTGCTGGAAGCTTTCTTT; CDR3aa: CASSWEAVLEAFF
d_gene: TRBD1; abundance: few; v_gene: TRBV9; j_gene: TRBJ1-3; CDR3nt: TGTGCCAGCAGAGACATCACAGGGGACTCTGGAAACACCATATATTTT; CDR3aa: CASRDITGDSGNTIYF
d_gene: -; abundance: -; v_gene: TRBV5-1; j_gene: TRBJ2-3; CDR3nt: TGCGCCAGCAGATCCGGGACATTCGGCACAGATACGCAGTATTTT; CDR3aa: CASRSGTFGTDTQYF
d_gene: TRBD2; abundance: -; v_gene: TRBV10-1; j_gene: TRBJ2-1; CDR3nt: TGCGCCAGCAGATTACTAGCGGGGAACTACAATGAGCAGTTCTTC; CDR3aa: CASRLLAGNYNEQFF
d_gene: TRBD1; abundance: -; v_gene: TRBV28; j_gene: TRBJ1-5; CDR3nt: TGTGCCAGCAATAATTGGACAGGGATACATCAGCCCCAGCATTTT; CDR3aa: CASNNWTGIHQPQHF
d_gene: TRBD1; abundance: -; v_gene: TRBV18; j_gene: TRBJ2-7; CDR3nt: TGTGCCAGCTCATGGACAGGGGGCTTCGAGCAGTACTTC; CDR3aa: CASSWTGGFEQYF
d_gene: -; abundance: -; v_gene: TRBV7-9; j_gene: TRBJ1-3; CDR3nt: TGTGCCAGCAGCTTAGGGAGCGCGACTGGAAACACCATATATTTT; CDR3aa: CASSLGSATGNTIYF
d_gene: TRBD1; abundance: -; v_gene: TRBV5-1; j_gene: TRBJ1-1; CDR3nt: TGCGCCAGCAGTCCAACCGGGACAGGGATGAGGAGGAACACTGAAGCTTTCTTT; CDR3aa: CASSPTGTGMRRNTEAFF
d_gene: -; abundance: -; v_gene: TRBV28; j_gene: TRBJ2-7; CDR3nt: TGTGCCAGCAGTTCAAGGGGGACCGCAAGCTCCTACGAGCAGTACTTC; CDR3aa: CASSSRGTASSYEQYF
d_gene: -; abundance: -; v_gene: TRBV10-1; j_gene: TRBJ2-3; CDR3nt: TGCGCCAGCAACTGGGCAGGGGCTGGGACAGATACGCAGTATTTT; CDR3aa: CASNWAGAGTDTQYF
d_gene: TRBD2; abundance: -; v_gene: TRBV19; j_gene: TRBJ2-1; CDR3nt: TGTGCCAGTAGCCCGACTAGCGGGGGTGAGCAGTTCTTC; CDR3aa: CASSPTSGGEQFF
d_gene: TRBD1; abundance: -; v_gene: TRBV27; j_gene: TRBJ2-7; CDR3nt: TGTGCCAGTAGGGGACAGGGGTTGTCCTACGAGCAGTACTTC; CDR3aa: CASRGQGLSYEQYF
d_gene: TRBD2; abundance: -; v_gene: TRBV4-2; j_gene: TRBJ2-1; CDR3nt: TGTGCCAGCAGCCAAGATGCGACTAGCGGCTACAATGAGCAGTTCTTC; CDR3aa: CASSQDATSGYNEQFF
d_gene: TRBD2; abundance: -; v_gene: TRBV10-1; j_gene: TRBJ2-3; CDR3nt: TGCGCCACTTCTCGCGGGAGGATAGATACGCAGTATTTT; CDR3aa: CATSRGRIDTQYF
d_gene: TRBD1; abundance: -; v_gene: TRBV6-5; j_gene: TRBJ1-4; CDR3nt: TGTGCCAGCACTTCGACAGGGGGCGAGGAAAAACTGTTTTTT; CDR3aa: CASTSTGGEEKLFF
d_gene: -; abundance: few; v_gene: TRBV6-1; j_gene: TRBJ2-7; CDR3nt: TGTGCCAGCAGTGAAGGTGGACTTGACTACGAGCAGTACTTC; CDR3aa: CASSEGGLDYEQYF
d_gene: -; abundance: few; v_gene: TRBV7-9; j_gene: TRBJ1-5; CDR3nt: TGTGCCAGCAGCATCGGAGGGCCCCAGCATTTT; CDR3aa: CASSIGGPQHF
d_gene: TRBD1; abundance: -; v_gene: TRBV6-1; j_gene: TRBJ1-2; CDR3nt: TGTGCCAGCAGAAGGGACAGGGGTAGCTATGGCTACACCTTC; CDR3aa: CASRRDRGSYGYTF
d_gene: -; abundance: -; v_gene: TRBV30; j_gene: TRBJ2-1; CDR3nt: TGTGCCTGGAGTCGACTCAATGAGCAGTTCTTC; CDR3aa: CAWSRLNEQFF
d_gene: -; abundance: -; v_gene: TRBV6-5; j_gene: TRBJ1-1; CDR3nt: TGTGCCAGCAGACAGGGCTTCGGCACTGAAGCTTTCTTT; CDR3aa: CASRQGFGTEAFF
d_gene: -; abundance: -; v_gene: TRBV6-6; j_gene: TRBJ1-5; CDR3nt: TGTGCCAGCAGGCCTTACCCCGGGCAGCCCCAGCATTTT; CDR3aa: CASRPYPGQPQHF
d_gene: -; abundance: -; v_gene: TRBV6-1; j_gene: TRBJ2-1; CDR3nt: TGTGCCAGCAGTGACTCTAGCGAGAGTGAGCAGTTCTTC; CDR3aa: CASSDSSESEQFF